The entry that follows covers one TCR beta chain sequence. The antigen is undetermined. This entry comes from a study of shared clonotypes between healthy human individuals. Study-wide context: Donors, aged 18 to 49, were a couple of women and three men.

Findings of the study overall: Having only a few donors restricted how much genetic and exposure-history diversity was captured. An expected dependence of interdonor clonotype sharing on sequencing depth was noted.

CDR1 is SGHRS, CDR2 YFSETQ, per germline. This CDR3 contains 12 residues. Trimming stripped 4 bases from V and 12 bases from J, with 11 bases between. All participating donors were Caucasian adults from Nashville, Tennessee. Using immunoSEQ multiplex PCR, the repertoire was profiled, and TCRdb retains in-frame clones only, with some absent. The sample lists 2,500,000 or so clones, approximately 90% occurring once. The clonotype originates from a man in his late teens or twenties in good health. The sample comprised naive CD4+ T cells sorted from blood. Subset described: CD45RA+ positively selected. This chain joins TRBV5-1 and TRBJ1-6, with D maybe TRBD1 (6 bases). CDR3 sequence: CASSETGGPLHF. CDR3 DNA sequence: TGCGCCAGCAGCGAGACAGGCGGACCCCTCCACTTT.